This T cell receptor beta chain was captured by sequencing in a study of blood T cell repertoires in COVID-19. For the study at large: Nucleic acid was either cDNA or gDNA, and it came from T cells, B-cell-depleted T cells, or PBMCs.

Original processing methods: Estimation of nucleated cell counts was performed using reference gene primer amplification. Libraries were prepared by immunoSEQ multiplex PCR; TCRdb keeps only in-frame clonotypes and omits some of them. V and J calls and clone size are copied from that table; D and trimming were computed from the DNA. There are under 150,000 clones in the sample; almost 80% occur only once, and just under 25% lies in the top ten. The germline V gene has CDR1 MNHEY and CDR2 SMNVEV (reference sequence). V dropped 5 bases and J dropped 2; count of bases not matched to a gene: 6. This CDR3 comprises 16 residues.

This TCR came from a human donor in a cohort sampled during active COVID-19. The specimen sequenced was peripheral blood. The V call is TRBV27, the J call TRBJ2-3, with 11 bases identical to TRBD2. DNA of the CDR3: TGTGCCAGCAGTCCGGGACTAGCGGTAAACACAGATACGCAGTATTTT. It yields the protein CASSPGLAVNTDTQYF.